This entry is about one T cell receptor (beta chain). Its matching antigen is unknown. This sample is drawn from a study of OX40 agonist ivuxolimab in advanced cancers. About the study: Patients took ivuxolimab, an agonistic anti-OX40 (CD134) antibody. Patients with hepatocellular carcinoma, melanoma, renal cell or head and neck cancer made up the dose-escalation patients. Study-wide results and limits: Expansion of clones was among the lowest in partial responders at 0.1-3.0 mg/kg. On average, CD8+ T cells showed a greater number of expanded clones than CD4+.

Clones were read by immunoSEQ multiplex PCR, and TCRdb kept only the in-frame ones, dropping some. The repertoire consists of 69,000 or so clones, with approximately 85% occurring once and the leading ten covering more than 0.45%. Germline CDR1 reads ENHRY; CDR2 reads SYGVKD. Unmatched junction bases numbered 5, after V lost 6 bases and J lost 6 bases. The CDR3 runs 13 residues. This chain links TRBV10-3 with TRBJ2-7; 10 bases align to TRBD1. The sequenced sample was CD4+ or CD8+ T cells sorted from blood, obtained in a trial of the OX40 agonist ivuxolimab. This TCR derives from an adult with an advanced solid tumor such as melanoma, head and neck, liver or kidney cancer. CDR3 amino acids: CAIRGQGLVEQYF. In nucleotides, the CDR3 is TGTGCCATCAGGGGACAGGGGTTGGTCGAGCAGTACTTC.